This TCR beta chain was sequenced during a study of control samples from healthy donors and cancer patients. This table comes from immunoSEQ multiplex PCR, and its TCRdb copy is limited to in-frame clones, with some not included. The sample records more than 95,000 clones, around 89% being singletons. J gave up 5 bases and V 4 bases, and 3 bases lay outside the gene matches. Germline CDR1 is MNHEY and CDR2 is SVGAGI. CDR3 size: 15 residues. The sample taken for sequencing was PBMCs. The clonotype was recovered from a man aged 60 to 69 with lung cancer. The chain uses TRBV6-5 and TRBJ2-1; 12 nucleotides agree with TRBD2. DNA of the CDR3: TGTGCCAGCAGTTCCGGACTAGCGGGGAACAATGAGCAGTTCTTC. Translated, it gives CASSSGLAGNNEQFF.